This entry describes one T cell receptor beta chain. Antigen unknown. The CDR3 consists of 15 residues. V shed 5 bases and J 3 bases; nucleotides not matched to a gene: 9. The germline CDR1 and CDR2 sequences are DFQATT and SNEGSKA (reference sequence). Memory CD4+ cells were defined as CD4+CD45RO+CD25-. Semi-nested PCR with Nested Universal Primer A followed constant-region reverse priming of full-length variable regions. TCRdb redid the calling of the 5' RACE reads with MiXCR, one entry per CDR3 protein. The sample yields 35,000 to 50,000 distinct CDR3 sequences, around 28% seen once. Study-level findings and limits: The larger cohort examined one V-J beta rearrangement, not whole repertoires.

This TCR derives from a female donor with breast cancer. This rearrangement joins TRBV20-1 to TRBJ2-2; 7 nucleotides align to TRBD1. The sequenced sample was tumor-infiltrating memory CD4+ T cells sorted from the breast tumor. Subset reported: memory CD4+ T cells, CD4+CD45RO+CD25-. The DNA of the CDR3 is TGCAGTGCTCCTCCGGGACAGCTGGACACCGGGGAGCTGTTTTTT. Translating gives CSAPPGQLDTGELFF.